This T cell receptor (beta chain) was sequenced in a study of cytomegalovirus exposure and HLA in healthy donors. The length of the CDR3 is 17 residues. V lost 0 bases, J lost 1 base, and 8 bases stayed unmatched. Germline lookup yields CDR1 SGHTA and CDR2 FQGNSA. Some clones are missing from TCRdb's copy, which holds only in-frame ones; the method was immunoSEQ multiplex PCR. The sample contains roughly 140,000 clones, approximately 91% of which appear only once. Sequencing was done on a sample of PBMCs. The V and J genes are TRBV7-2 and TRBJ2-5; TRBD2 aligns across 7 bases. This TCR derives from a woman between 18 and 29 years old in good health and CMV-seropositive. As DNA, the CDR3 is TGTGCCAGCAGCTTAGCGTCGGCGGGACTAACCCAAGAGACCCAGTACTTC. It translates to CASSLASAGLTQETQYF.